Shown below are 11 T cell receptor beta chains from a single sample sequenced in a study of shared clonotypes between healthy human individuals. Sequencing was performed with immunoSEQ multiplex PCR; in TCRdb, only in-frame clones are kept and a portion is missing. Of about 2,500,000 clones listed, approximately 94% are singletons. The specimen was naive CD4+ T cells sorted from blood. Described subset: CD45RA+ positively selected. These receptors all come from a man between 18 and 29 years old in good health.

V is TRBV4-2 and J is TRBJ2-1, with 13 bases fitting TRBD2. Germline V gene sequence: CDR1 LGHNA, CDR2 YNFKEQ. The J segment lost 6 bases and the V segment lost 3 bases, leaving 11 bases of the junction unmatched. The CDR3 loop spans 18 amino acids. The CDR3 DNA reads as TGTGCCAGCAGCCAGGAACTAGCGGGGGGGCATTTCTTCAATGAGCAGTTCTTC. This codes for CASSQELAGGHFFNEQFF.

This clone has just one count. This rearrangement joins TRBV19 to TRBJ2-7; tentatively, D is TRBD1 (6 bases). The germline V gene encodes CDR1 LNHDA and CDR2 SQIVND (reference sequence). CDR3 length: 13 amino acids. With 6 bases removed from V and 1 base from J, the gap between germline ends came to 10 bases. The CDR3 region has the DNA TGTGCCAGTAGCCCAGGACAGTCCTACGAGCAGTACTTC. Translation gives CASSPGQSYEQYF.

The V and J genes are TRBV7-9 and TRBJ1-1; D remains unclear. Germline loops: CDR1 SEHNR, CDR2 FQNEAQ (reference sequence). This CDR3 is built from 13 residues. V was pared by 2 bases and J by 5 bases, with 9 bases between. The CDR3: CASSLMMGTEAFF. The DNA for the CDR3 is TGTGCCAGCAGCTTAATGATGGGGACTGAAGCTTTCTTT.

This rearrangement joins TRBV27 to TRBJ1-2; D might be TRBD1 (6 bases). The CDR3 is 13 residues long. Per germline, CDR1 MNHEY and CDR2 SMNVEV (reference sequence). CDR3 protein: CGPHRVPEYGYTF. CDR3 DNA: TGTGGCCCCCACAGGGTCCCCGAATATGGCTACACCTTC.

The chain joins TRBV19 to TRBJ2-7; 9 positions match TRBD2. Looked up from germline, CDR1 is LNHDA and CDR2 is SQIVND (reference sequence). The V segment lost 10 bases and the J segment 0 bases; nucleotides outside the gene matches: 10. The CDR3 length is 15 residues. The CDR3 region has the DNA TGTGCCACTCATTCAGCGGGGGGACCCTCCTACGAGCAGTACTTC. Translation gives CATHSAGGPSYEQYF.

This clone appeared a single time. The rearrangement uses TRBV2 and TRBJ2-7, with a tentative D call TRBD1 (6 bases). Germline V lookup: CDR1 SNHLY, CDR2 FYNNEI. The V end lost 7 bases, the J end lost 7 bases, and 14 bases lay between the germline ends. The CDR3 sequence is 12 residues long. The DNA of the CDR3 is TGTGCCAGCACTTCAGGGGCAGGGGAGCAGTACTTC. Translation: CASTSGAGEQYF.

The chain is built from TRBV9 and TRBJ1-1; 8 bases map to TRBD1. Losses at the gene ends were 3 bases for V and 5 bases for J; bases not matched to a gene: 9. The CDR3 extends over 15 amino acids. Germline V gene lookup returns CDR1 SGDLS and CDR2 YYNGEE. CDR3 DNA sequence: TGTGCCAGCAGCGGCCTAGGACAGGGACGGACTGAAGCTTTCTTT. This encodes CASSGLGQGRTEAFF.

V gene TRBV5-1 combines with J gene TRBJ2-3; D unclear. Germline V gene lookup returns CDR1 SGHRS and CDR2 YFSETQ. This CDR3 is 14 amino acids long. The V end was cut by 4 bases, the J end by 1 base, with 10 bases between. CDR3 sequence reads: CASSVWGGTDTQYF. CDR3 nucleotide sequence: TGCGCCAGCAGCGTCTGGGGTGGCACAGATACGCAGTATTTT.

This clone has just one count. V gene TRBV15 combines with J gene TRBJ2-2, with a possible D match to TRBD2 (5 bases). This CDR3 spans 14 amino acids. Germline CDR1 LNHNV, CDR2 YYDKDF (reference sequence). The ends were cut back, 3 bases at V and 1 base at J, with 6 bases in the middle. The CDR3 region has the DNA TGTGCCACCAGCAGCGGGGAGAACACCGGGGAGCTGTTTTTT. Amino acids: CATSSGENTGELFF.

The chain couples TRBV4-1 to TRBJ1-6; D remains ambiguous. CDR3 length: 17 amino acids. CDR1 is MGHRA, CDR2 YSYEKL, per germline. V gave up 4 bases and J gave up 10 bases, with 23 bases separating them. In DNA, the CDR3 is TGCGCCAGCAGCCTACCCGGGGAAGGATCAGTGGGGTCACCCCTCCACTTT. Encoded protein: CASSLPGEGSVGSPLHF.

The rearrangement uses TRBV30 and TRBJ2-5, with D perhaps TRBD2 (6 bases). The CDR3 totals 14 residues. The germline V gene has CDR1 GTSNPN and CDR2 SVGIG (reference sequence). V shed 2 bases and J shed 5 bases, with 15 bases lying between them. DNA of the CDR3: TGTGCCTGGAGTAGGACTATAGGGGCGGAGACCCAGTACTTC. This encodes CAWSRTIGAETQYF.